This is a list of T cell receptor beta chains from one sample in a study of vaccination effects on CD4 cells after COVID-19. Sequencing used immunoSEQ multiplex PCR; TCRdb keeps in-frame clones, though not all of them. The table records around 50,000 clones, around 80% of them present only once. For these receptors, no antigen is known. This specimen was CD4+ T cells from PBMCs cultured without peptide, taken after COVID-19 vaccination. All receptors come from a human donor who had a prior SARS-CoV-2 infection. CDR3s include the opening cysteine and the closing phenylalanine or tryptophan. The D gene is left open where the match is weak. Clone size is stated in some rows and not others, as once, few, many or a class when expanded.

v_gene: TRBV14; d_gene: .; j_gene: TRBJ1-2; abundance: .; CDR3nt: TGTGCCAGCAGCCAATCATTTCAGGGGCGCTATGGCTACACCTTC; CDR3aa: CASSQSFQGRYGYTF
v_gene: TRBV19; d_gene: .; j_gene: TRBJ1-1; abundance: .; CDR3nt: TGTGCCAGTAGCGGACAAGTGAACACTGAAGCTTTCTTT; CDR3aa: CASSGQVNTEAFF
v_gene: TRBV2; d_gene: .; j_gene: TRBJ1-2; abundance: .; CDR3nt: TGTGCCAGCACCATAGGAGGGGCGGGGGGCTACACCTTC; CDR3aa: CASTIGGAGGYTF
v_gene: TRBV6-5; d_gene: .; j_gene: TRBJ2-2; abundance: .; CDR3nt: TGTGCCAGCAGTTACTCTAGTCCGAGGAACACCGGGGAGCTGTTTTTT; CDR3aa: CASSYSSPRNTGELFF
v_gene: TRBV21-1; d_gene: .; j_gene: TRBJ2-7; abundance: .; CDR3nt: TGTGCCAGCAGCGCCAACAGGGGGCTCTACGAGCAGTACTTC; CDR3aa: CASSANRGLYEQYF
v_gene: TRBV18; d_gene: .; j_gene: TRBJ2-1; abundance: .; CDR3nt: TGTGCCAGCTCCCCTTTTGGCCTGGCCAATGAGCAGTTCTTC; CDR3aa: CASSPFGLANEQFF
v_gene: TRBV6-5; d_gene: .; j_gene: TRBJ2-1; abundance: .; CDR3nt: TGTGCCAGCAGTTACGGGGCCGGCATGCCCAATGAGCAGTTCTTC; CDR3aa: CASSYGAGMPNEQFF
v_gene: TRBV18; d_gene: TRBD1; j_gene: TRBJ2-7; abundance: .; CDR3nt: TGTGCCAGCTCACCACCGGGACAGGTGTTCGACGAGCAGTACTTC; CDR3aa: CASSPPGQVFDEQYF
v_gene: TRBV6-2/TRBV6-3; d_gene: .; j_gene: TRBJ1-1; abundance: few; CDR3nt: TGTGCCAGCAGTTACACCCAGGGTAACACTGAAGCTTTCTTT; CDR3aa: CASSYTQGNTEAFF
v_gene: TRBV15; d_gene: .; j_gene: TRBJ2-3; abundance: .; CDR3nt: TGTGCCACCAGCAGGGATAAATGGGAGGCAGATACGCAGTATTTT; CDR3aa: CATSRDKWEADTQYF
v_gene: TRBV9; d_gene: .; j_gene: TRBJ2-5; abundance: once; CDR3nt: TGTGCCAGCAGCGTAGTGGCTAGTGGAGAGACCCAGTACTTC; CDR3aa: CASSVVASGETQYF
v_gene: TRBV5-6; d_gene: .; j_gene: TRBJ1-3; abundance: .; CDR3nt: TGTGCCAGCAGCCCAGAGATTGGAAACACCATATATTTT; CDR3aa: CASSPEIGNTIYF
v_gene: TRBV5-1; d_gene: .; j_gene: TRBJ2-1; abundance: .; CDR3nt: TGCGCCAGCAGCTTTTTCGTGAGACAAAACAATGAGCAGTTCTTC; CDR3aa: CASSFFVRQNNEQFF
v_gene: TRBV6-5; d_gene: .; j_gene: TRBJ1-2; abundance: .; CDR3nt: TGTGCCAGCAGTTACTCGTTACAGTTAAACTATGGCTACACCTTC; CDR3aa: CASSYSLQLNYGYTF
v_gene: TRBV7-8; d_gene: .; j_gene: TRBJ1-2; abundance: .; CDR3nt: TGTGCCAGCAGCTTGGGGGTTTCCCTCAACTATGGCTACACCTTC; CDR3aa: CASSLGVSLNYGYTF
v_gene: TRBV12-3/TRBV12-4; d_gene: .; j_gene: TRBJ2-5; abundance: few; CDR3nt: TGTGCCAGCAGTTGGGAAGAGACCCAGTACTTC; CDR3aa: CASSWEETQYF
v_gene: TRBV27; d_gene: .; j_gene: TRBJ1-1; abundance: .; CDR3nt: TGTGCCAGCAGTCGCCCAGGGGAACCCGCTTTCTTT; CDR3aa: CASSRPGEPAFF
v_gene: TRBV5-1; d_gene: .; j_gene: TRBJ2-7; abundance: .; CDR3nt: TGCGCCAGCAGCCTCGCGACTACCCAGGGTCACGAGCAGTACTTC; CDR3aa: CASSLATTQGHEQYF
v_gene: TRBV10-2; d_gene: .; j_gene: TRBJ1-3; abundance: medium-sized; CDR3nt: TGCGCCAGCGGATGGGACTCTGGAAACACCATATATTTT; CDR3aa: CASGWDSGNTIYF
v_gene: TRBV28; d_gene: .; j_gene: TRBJ1-2; abundance: once; CDR3nt: TGTGCCAGCGCCTCGTCTACCTATGGCTACACCTTC; CDR3aa: CASASSTYGYTF
v_gene: TRBV2; d_gene: .; j_gene: TRBJ2-7; abundance: few; CDR3nt: TGTGCCAGCAGTGAAGGCGGAATCACCTACGAGCAGTACTTC; CDR3aa: CASSEGGITYEQYF
v_gene: TRBV18; d_gene: .; j_gene: TRBJ1-1; abundance: .; CDR3nt: TGTGCCAGCTCCGGGAATGAAGAAGCTTTCTTT; CDR3aa: CASSGNEEAFF
v_gene: TRBV19; d_gene: TRBD2; j_gene: TRBJ2-2; abundance: .; CDR3nt: TGTGCCAGTACCGGGACTAGCGGTTATACCACCGGGGAGCTGTTTTTT; CDR3aa: CASTGTSGYTTGELFF
v_gene: TRBV30; d_gene: .; j_gene: TRBJ1-4; abundance: .; CDR3nt: TGTGCCTGGAGTGCGGCAGGGTATGGGGAAAAACTGTTTTTT; CDR3aa: CAWSAAGYGEKLFF
v_gene: TRBV15; d_gene: .; j_gene: TRBJ2-5; abundance: .; CDR3nt: TGTGCCATCGGAAGGGGGCGGGGCATAGAAGAGACCCAGTACTTC; CDR3aa: CAIGRGRGIEETQYF
v_gene: TRBV27; d_gene: .; j_gene: TRBJ1-6; abundance: .; CDR3nt: TGTGCCAGCAGTTTTTTAGGGAGCTCCTATAATTCACCCCTCCACTTT; CDR3aa: CASSFLGSSYNSPLHF
v_gene: TRBV19; d_gene: .; j_gene: TRBJ1-2; abundance: .; CDR3nt: TGTGCCAGTAGTATTTGGGGAGGGGGGCCGAGGTCTGGCTACACCTTC; CDR3aa: CASSIWGGGPRSGYTF